These 9 T cell receptor beta chains came from one sample sequenced in a study of blood T cells in healthy people across ages. For the second PCR, which ran for roughly 7 to 11 cycles, a sample-barcoded 5' primer and a J-beta primer mix were used. MiXCR was run by TCRdb on the 5' RACE reads, yielding one entry per CDR3 protein. The table records around 1.5 million distinct CDR3 sequences, approximately 32% of them present only once. Sequencing used blood. The receptors originated from a woman aged 25-40 years in good health.

The rearrangement uses TRBV6-2 or TRBV6-3 and TRBJ2-1, with TRBD2 identical over 9 bases. The CDR3 has 18 residues. J gave up 7 bases and V 6 bases, and 19 bases lay outside the gene matches. The germline gives CDR1 MNHEY, CDR2 SVGEGT. In DNA form, the CDR3 reads TGTGCCAGCAGCCGTGGAGGTGGCGCTAGCGGGGAAAAAAATGAGCAGTTCTTC. Protein product: CASSRGGGASGEKNEQFF.

In this sample, this clonotype turned up a few times. CDR3 protein: CASSEGQVGGETQYF. The CDR3 region has the DNA TGTGCCAGCAGTGAGGGACAGGTGGGAGGGGAGACCCAGTACTTC. The chain carries TRBV12-3 or TRBV12-4 and TRBJ2-5; TRBD1 is a possible D gene (8 bases). Trimming removed 5 bases at V and 5 bases at J, with 18 bases between. The length of the CDR3 is 15 residues.

The gene calls are TRBV5-5 and TRBJ2-1, with D unresolved. V was pared by 4 bases and J by 8 bases, with 16 bases between. The length of the CDR3 is 14 residues. The germline V gene has CDR1 SGHKS and CDR2 YYEKEE (reference sequence). The CDR3 DNA follows: TGTGCCAGCAGCCCGAGGTACCTCAGCCATGAGCAGTTCTTC. Encoded protein: CASSPRYLSHEQFF. Using reference TRBV5-5 and TRBJ2-1 for the parts outside the CDR3, the full variable domain is DAGVTQSPTHLIKTRGQQVTLRCSPISGHKSVSWYQQVLGQGPQFIFQYYEKEERGRGNFPDRFSARQFPNYSSELNVNALLLGDSALYLCASSPRYLSHEQFFGPGTRLTVL.

V gene TRBV11-2 combines with J gene TRBJ2-3; no clear D. The V and J ends lost 1 base and 2 bases respectively, with 10 bases between them. The CDR3 covers 15 residues. Germline values: CDR1 SGHAT, CDR2 FQNNGV. CDR3 nucleotides: TGTGCCAGCAGCTTAGGCGGAACCCACACAGATACGCAGTATTTT. Translation gives CASSLGGTHTDTQYF. The full variable domain, completed using reference TRBV11-2 and TRBJ2-3, is EAGVAQSPRYKIIEKRQSVAFWCNPISGHATLYWYQQILGQGPKLLIQFQNNGVVDDSQLPKDRFSAERLKGVDSTLKIQPAKLEDSAVYLCASSLGGTHTDTQYFGPGTRLTVL.

The V gene is TRBV20-1, the J gene TRBJ1-6, with a weak D call TRBD1 (6 bases). The V end lost 3 bases, the J end lost 5 bases, and 11 bases lay between the germline ends. CDR3 length: 14 amino acids. Germline CDR1 reads DFQATT; CDR2 reads SNEGSKA (reference sequence). The CDR3 DNA follows: TGCAGTGCTAGCGACAGGAGTAATAATTCACCCCTCCACTTT. It codes for CSASDRSNNSPLHF.

This clonotype was seen more than once but under ten times. This chain uses TRBV7-2 with TRBJ1-2, with 8 bases that match TRBD1. V lost 0 bases and J lost 4; bases outside the gene matches: 7. The CDR3 length is 16 residues. Germline V CDR1 and CDR2: SGHTA, FQGNSA. The CDR3 DNA sequence: TGTGCCAGCAGCTTAGCGCGGGACAGGTCAAGCTATGGCTACACCTTC. Translated: CASSLARDRSSYGYTF. Based on the CDR3 plus reference TRBV7-2 and TRBJ1-2, the full variable domain is GAGVSQSPSNKVTEKGKDVELRCDPISGHTALYWYRQSLGQGLEFLIYFQGNSAPDKSGLPSDRFSAERTGGSVSTLTIQRTQQEDSAVYLCASSLARDRSSYGYTFGSGTRLTVV.

The chain uses TRBV4-2 and TRBJ2-2, with TRBD2 identical over 7 bases. The CDR3 totals 16 residues. V lost 0 bases, J lost 6 bases, and 7 bases stayed unmatched. CDR1 is LGHNA and CDR2 is YNFKEQ in the germline V gene. DNA of the CDR3: TGTGCCAGCAGCCAAGAGGGGGGGAGGGGATCCGGGGAGCTGTTTTTT. Amino acid sequence: CASSQEGGRGSGELFF.

Note on this clonotype: A junction boundary mismatches the germline segment, possibly from a read error. This chain uses TRBV4-1 with TRBJ2-3; possible D gene TRBD1, 5 bases. Germline CDR1 and CDR2: MGHRA and YSYEKL. The CDR3 consists of 15 residues. The CDR3 spells CASSQGTGSTDTPYF. The CDR3 bases are TGCGCCAGCAGCCAAGGCACAGGAAGCACAGATACGCCGTATTTT.

This chain joins TRBV3-1 and TRBJ2-3; D is unclear. The germline CDR1 and CDR2 sequences are LGHDT and YNNKEL (reference sequence). Trimming pared 0 bases from V and 7 bases from J, leaving 8 bases between. CDR3 length: 13 residues. This chain's CDR3 is CASSQDVANTQYF. The CDR3 DNA reads TGTGCCAGCAGCCAAGATGTTGCCAATACGCAGTATTTT.